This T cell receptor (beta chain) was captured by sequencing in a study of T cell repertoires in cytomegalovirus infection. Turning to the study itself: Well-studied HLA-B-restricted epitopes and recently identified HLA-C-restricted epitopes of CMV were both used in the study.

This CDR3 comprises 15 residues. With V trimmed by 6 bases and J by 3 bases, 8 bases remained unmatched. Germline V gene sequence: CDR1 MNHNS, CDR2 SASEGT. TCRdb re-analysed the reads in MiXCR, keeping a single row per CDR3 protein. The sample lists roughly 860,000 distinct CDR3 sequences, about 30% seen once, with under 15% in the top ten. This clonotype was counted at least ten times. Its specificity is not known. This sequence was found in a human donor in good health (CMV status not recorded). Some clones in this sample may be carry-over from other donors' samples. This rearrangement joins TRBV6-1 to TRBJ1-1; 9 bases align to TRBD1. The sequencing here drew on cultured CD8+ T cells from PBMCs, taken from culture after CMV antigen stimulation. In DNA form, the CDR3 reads TGTGCCAGCAGCCTTACGGACAGGGGCCACACTGAAGCTTTCTTT. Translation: CASSLTDRGHTEAFF.